These 27 T cell receptor beta chains originate from one sample sequenced in a study of technical replicates of blood from a few donors. Clones were read by immunoSEQ multiplex PCR, and TCRdb kept only the in-frame ones, dropping some. The sample records approximately 29,000 clones, around nine tenths being singletons. The sample taken for sequencing was PBMCs. The receptors come from a human donor in good health. Some clones in this sample may be carry-over from other donors' samples.

This clone has a single count. The rearrangement links TRBV13 to TRBJ2-7, with D maybe TRBD1 (6 bases). In germline, CDR1 is PRHDT, CDR2 FYEKMQ (reference sequence). This CDR3 region has 13 residues. This chain's CDR3 is CPTKGVHGYEQYF. CDR3 coding DNA: TGTCCTACAAAGGGGGTCCACGGCTACGAGCAGTACTTC.

The chain carries TRBV2 and TRBJ2-6; possible D gene TRBD2, 5 bases. The CDR3 sequence is 17 residues long. The V and J ends lost 10 bases and 0 bases respectively, with 19 bases between them. Germline assignment: CDR1 SNHLY and CDR2 FYNNEI. CDR3 in DNA: TGTGCCACTCCAACGGAGGCAGACTACTCTGGGGCCAACGTCCTGACTTTC. Its protein product is CATPTEADYSGANVLTF.

The V call is TRBV27, the J call TRBJ2-5; D uncertain. From germline, CDR1 is MNHEY and CDR2 SMNVEV (reference sequence). Trimming left V 4 bases short and J 8 bases short, with 20 bases between. The CDR3 runs to 15 residues. CDR3 loop: CASSSPGTRYSTQYF. As DNA, the CDR3 is TGTGCCAGCAGTTCCCCGGGTACCCGGTATAGCACCCAGTACTTC.

The J gene is TRBJ2-3, the V gene TRBV7-9, with 9 bases fitting TRBD1. This CDR3 has 17 residues. Germline CDR1 SEHNR, CDR2 FQNEAQ (reference sequence). V lost 4 bases to trimming and J lost 2 bases; unmatched junction nucleotides: 10. CDR3 DNA: TGTGCCAGCAGCTCAGGATCCGGGACAGGGCTCACAGATACGCAGTATTTT. Protein sequence: CASSSGSGTGLTDTQYF.

The gene calls are TRBV7-2 and TRBJ2-1; 8 positions agree with TRBD1. This CDR3 comprises 17 residues. The V gene end was trimmed by 0 bases and the J gene end by 2 bases; junction bases not matched to a gene: 6. CDR1 and CDR2 from the germline V gene are SGHTA and FQGNSA. The CDR3 region has the DNA TGTGCCAGCAGCTTAGCGAGGGCAGGGGGCGCCTACAATGAGCAGTTCTTC. It yields the protein CASSLARAGGAYNEQFF. Based on the CDR3 plus reference TRBV7-2 and TRBJ2-1, the full variable domain is GAGVSQSPSNKVTEKGKDVELRCDPISGHTALYWYRQSLGQGLEFLIYFQGNSAPDKSGLPSDRFSAERTGGSVSTLTIQRTQQEDSAVYLCASSLARAGGAYNEQFFGPGTRLTVL.

The V gene is TRBV4-2, the J gene TRBJ2-2; 10 bases fit TRBD2. Germline CDR1 and CDR2: LGHNA and YNFKEQ. CDR3 length equals 17 residues. The V and J ends lost 2 bases and 6 bases, in that order; junction bases with no gene match: 9. The CDR3: CASSQNVLAGYSGELFF. The CDR3 coding sequence is TGTGCCAGCAGCCAAAACGTACTAGCGGGATATTCCGGGGAGCTGTTTTTT.

The chain combines TRBV18 with TRBJ2-7; the D gene is possibly TRBD1 (6 bases). Trimming stripped 1 base from V and 0 bases from J, with 7 bases between. The germline CDR1 and CDR2 sequences are KGHSH and LQKENI. The CDR3 is made up of 14 amino acids. CDR3 sequence reads: CASSPRGHSYEQYF. Written as DNA, the CDR3 is TGTGCCAGCTCACCACGGGGGCACTCCTACGAGCAGTACTTC.

The genes are TRBV4-3 and TRBJ1-4, with 9 bases aligning to TRBD1. The germline CDR1 and CDR2 sequences are LGHNA and YSLEER. V lost 4 bases and J lost 8; bases outside the gene matches: 14. This CDR3 contains 17 residues. The chain's CDR3 is CASSLIGPGTGSEKLFF. In DNA form, the CDR3 reads TGCGCCAGCAGCCTCATAGGTCCCGGGACAGGGTCCGAAAAACTGTTTTTT.

The chain recombines TRBV4-3 with TRBJ2-7; 11 bases line up with TRBD2. Germline V gene data show CDR1 as LGHNA and CDR2 as YSLEER. V shed 6 bases and J 3 bases; nucleotides not matched to a gene: 7. The CDR3 runs 15 residues. The CDR3 sequence: CASSLTGLAGYEQYF. The CDR3 nucleotides are TGCGCCAGCAGTCTCACTGGACTAGCGGGCTACGAGCAGTACTTC.

The chain recombines TRBV5-1 with TRBJ1-2, with a possible D match to TRBD1 (6 bases). The CDR3 has 14 amino acids. Trimming cost V 0 bases and J 2 bases, with 8 bases left between them. Germline values: CDR1 SGHRS, CDR2 YFSETQ. CDR3 bases: TGCGCCAGCAGCTTGGGACAGGCGAACTATGGCTACACCTTC. Translating it yields CASSLGQANYGYTF.

V gene TRBV6-5 combines with J gene TRBJ1-2; a weak D match, TRBD1 (6 bases). The CDR3 has 13 residues. Between the trimmed V and J ends, which lost 3 bases and 5 bases, there was a span of 10 bases. Per germline, CDR1 MNHEY and CDR2 SVGAGI. The CDR3 DNA follows: TGTGCCAGCAGTTATCGGACAGATTATGGCTACACCTTC. Its protein is CASSYRTDYGYTF.

The chain has TRBV10-3 and TRBJ1-1; D is unresolved. Germline lookup yields CDR1 ENHRY and CDR2 SYGVKD. CDR3 length: 10 amino acids. CDR3 sequence reads: CPHPRSEAFF. The DNA of the CDR3 is TGTCCACACCCGAGGTCTGAAGCTTTCTTT.

This chain uses TRBV15 with TRBJ1-2; tentative D call: TRBD1 (6 bases). The V gene's germline CDR1 is LNHNV and CDR2 YYDKDF (reference sequence). This CDR3 spans 15 amino acids. V was pared by 0 bases and J by 4 bases, with 12 bases between. CDR3 coding DNA: TGTGCCACCAGCAGAGATCTGGTAGGGGGCTATGGCTACACCTTC. It codes for CATSRDLVGGYGYTF.

The chain links TRBV7-9 to TRBJ2-7, with TRBD2 matching over 13 bases. The V and J ends lost 8 bases and 3 bases, in that order; junction bases with no gene match: 4. CDR1 is SEHNR and CDR2 is FQNEAQ in the germline V gene (reference sequence). The CDR3 consists of 14 residues. CDR3 in amino acids: CASGGTSGDYEQYF. CDR3 sequence (DNA): TGTGCCAGCGGGGGGACTAGCGGGGACTACGAGCAGTACTTC.

This rearrangement joins TRBV10-3 to TRBJ2-5; the match to TRBD2 covers 9 bases. This CDR3 is 16 amino acids long. V trimming: 3 bases; J trimming: 1 base; junction bases outside the gene matches: 6. Germline V gene lookup returns CDR1 ENHRY and CDR2 SYGVKD. Here the CDR3 DNA reads TGTGCCATCAGTGATTCTTTAGCGGGGGCCCAAGAGACCCAGTACTTC. Its protein is CAISDSLAGAQETQYF.

The rearrangement links TRBV27 to TRBJ2-7; 7 nucleotides match TRBD1. The CDR3 covers 13 residues. From germline, CDR1 is MNHEY and CDR2 SMNVEV (reference sequence). J was trimmed by 0 bases and V by 6 bases; bases with no gene match: 2. As DNA, the CDR3 is TGTGCCAGCAGGTGGACAGGCTCCTACGAGCAGTACTTC. As protein: CASRWTGSYEQYF.

The V gene is TRBV6-1, the J gene TRBJ1-2, with D perhaps TRBD1 (5 bases). The CDR3 is made up of 12 amino acids. Trimming took off 0 bases at V and 8 bases at J, with 7 bases between the two ends. Germline V gene data show CDR1 as MNHNS and CDR2 as SASEGT. The CDR3 DNA reads TGTGCCAGCAGTGAAGCAGGACACGGCTACACCTTC. Its protein product is CASSEAGHGYTF.

CDR3 region: CASSLEGQANYGYTF. For the CDR3, the DNA is TGTGCCAGCAGCTTAGAGGGGCAGGCGAACTATGGCTACACCTTC. J is TRBJ1-2 and V is TRBV13, with TRBD1 as a possible D gene (5 bases). Germline loops: CDR1 PRHDT, CDR2 FYEKMQ (reference sequence). CDR3 size: 15 residues. Trimming took 1 base from V and 2 from J, leaving 11 bases between them.

This chain uses TRBV25-1 with TRBJ2-3; D is undetermined. Looked up from germline, CDR1 is MGHDK and CDR2 is SYGVNS. V was shortened by 4 bases and J by 6 bases, with 11 bases between the two germline ends. The CDR3 is made up of 13 amino acids. In DNA, the CDR3 is TGTGCCAGCAGTGCAAGAACGAGGGATACGCAGTATTTT. This translates into CASSARTRDTQYF. The full variable domain, completed using reference TRBV25-1 and TRBJ2-3, is EADIYQTPRYLVIGTGKKITLECSQTMGHDKMYWYQQDPGMELHLIHYSYGVNSTEKGDLSSESTVSRIRTEHFPLTLESARPSHTSQYLCASSARTRDTQYFGPGTRLTVL.

This rearrangement joins TRBV7-2 to TRBJ2-3; 13 bases are a match to TRBD2. CDR3 length: 16 amino acids. The V gene's germline CDR1 is SGHTA and CDR2 FQGNSA. The V and J ends lost 6 bases and 5 bases, in that order; junction bases with no gene match: 8. The CDR3: CASSRTSGGAVDTQYF. The CDR3 region has the DNA TGTGCCAGCAGTCGAACTAGCGGGGGGGCTGTAGATACGCAGTATTTT. Filled out from reference TRBV7-2 and TRBJ2-3, the complete variable domain reads GAGVSQSPSNKVTEKGKDVELRCDPISGHTALYWYRQSLGQGLEFLIYFQGNSAPDKSGLPSDRFSAERTGGSVSTLTIQRTQQEDSAVYLCASSRTSGGAVDTQYFGPGTRLTVL.

This clone was found once. This chain joins TRBV28 and TRBJ2-7; perhaps TRBD2 as D (6 bases). The CDR3 length is 14 residues. Trimming pared 5 bases from V and 0 bases from J, leaving 11 bases between. Germline lookup yields CDR1 MDHEN and CDR2 SYDVKM. The CDR3 bases are TGTGCCAGCAGTGGGGACTCCTACTCCTACGAGCAGTACTTC. This gives the protein CASSGDSYSYEQYF.

This clone was detected once. J is TRBJ1-2 and V is TRBV11-2; weak D call: TRBD1 (6 bases). This CDR3 region has 15 residues. Germline assignment: CDR1 SGHAT and CDR2 FQNNGV. The V end was cut by 4 bases, the J end by 0 bases, with 12 bases between. CDR3 nucleotide sequence: TGTGCCAGCAGCTCCACCGGGACAACTAACTATGGCTACACCTTC. Its translation is CASSSTGTTNYGYTF. Filled out from reference TRBV11-2 and TRBJ1-2, the complete variable domain reads EAGVAQSPRYKIIEKRQSVAFWCNPISGHATLYWYQQILGQGPKLLIQFQNNGVVDDSQLPKDRFSAERLKGVDSTLKIQPAKLEDSAVYLCASSSTGTTNYGYTFGSGTRLTVV.

The V and J genes are TRBV7-9 and TRBJ2-7; 7 bases are shared with TRBD2. CDR1 is SEHNR and CDR2 is FQNEAQ in the germline V gene (reference sequence). V dropped 5 bases and J dropped 3; count of bases not matched to a gene: 13. This CDR3 region has 16 residues. The DNA for the CDR3 is TGTGCCAGCAGCCCCGTATGGGGGGGGGATGGCTACGAGCAGTACTTC. Its translation is CASSPVWGGDGYEQYF.

This chain joins TRBV4-1 and TRBJ2-1, with a possible D match to TRBD2 (6 bases). The CDR3 spans 17 residues. Germline V gene lookup returns CDR1 MGHRA and CDR2 YSYEKL. V was pared by 1 base and J by 0 bases, with 13 bases between. CDR3 DNA sequence: TGCGCCAGCAGCCAAGTCGGGGGTGGGAGCTCCTACAATGAGCAGTTCTTC. Its protein is CASSQVGGGSSYNEQFF.

This rearrangement joins TRBV4-3 to TRBJ2-7; the D is unclear. The CDR3 spans 13 residues. V dropped 4 bases and J dropped 1 base, with 8 bases sitting between them. In germline, CDR1 is LGHNA, CDR2 YSLEER. The CDR3 protein is CASSRARSYEQYF. DNA for the CDR3: TGCGCCAGCAGCCGAGCGCGTTCCTACGAGCAGTACTTC.

V gene TRBV6-6 combines with J gene TRBJ2-1, with D possibly matching TRBD1 (5 bases). The CDR3 totals 13 residues. With 8 bases removed from V and 6 bases from J, the gap between germline ends came to 14 bases. Germline CDR1 is MNHNY and CDR2 is SVGAGI (reference sequence). The CDR3 loop reads CASLLRGGNEQFF. The CDR3, as DNA: TGTGCCAGCCTTCTTAGGGGCGGCAATGAGCAGTTCTTC.

V and J are TRBV25-1 and TRBJ2-5, with D hard to call. The V gene's germline CDR1 is MGHDK and CDR2 SYGVNS. Trimming took off 5 bases at V and 1 base at J, with 8 bases between the two ends. The CDR3 runs to 13 residues. The chain's CDR3 is CASSRLGQETQYF. The CDR3 nucleotides read TGTGCCAGCAGTCGACTCGGCCAAGAGACCCAGTACTTC.